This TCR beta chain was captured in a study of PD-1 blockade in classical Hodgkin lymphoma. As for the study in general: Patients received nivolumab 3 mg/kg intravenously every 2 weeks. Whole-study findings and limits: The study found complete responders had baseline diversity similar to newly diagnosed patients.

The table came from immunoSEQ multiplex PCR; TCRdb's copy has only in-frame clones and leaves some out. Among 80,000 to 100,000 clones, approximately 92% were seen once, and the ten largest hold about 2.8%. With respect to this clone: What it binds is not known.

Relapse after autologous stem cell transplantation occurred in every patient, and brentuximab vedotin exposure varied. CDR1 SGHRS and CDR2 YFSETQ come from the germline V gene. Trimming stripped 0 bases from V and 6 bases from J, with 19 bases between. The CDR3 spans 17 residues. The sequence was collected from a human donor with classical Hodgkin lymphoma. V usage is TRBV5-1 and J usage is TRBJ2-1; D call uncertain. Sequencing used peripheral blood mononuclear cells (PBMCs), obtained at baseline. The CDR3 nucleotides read TGCGCCAGCAGCTTGGTAAGGGCTAGTCTGGGTCTCAATGAGCAGTTCTTC. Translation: CASSLVRASLGLNEQFF.